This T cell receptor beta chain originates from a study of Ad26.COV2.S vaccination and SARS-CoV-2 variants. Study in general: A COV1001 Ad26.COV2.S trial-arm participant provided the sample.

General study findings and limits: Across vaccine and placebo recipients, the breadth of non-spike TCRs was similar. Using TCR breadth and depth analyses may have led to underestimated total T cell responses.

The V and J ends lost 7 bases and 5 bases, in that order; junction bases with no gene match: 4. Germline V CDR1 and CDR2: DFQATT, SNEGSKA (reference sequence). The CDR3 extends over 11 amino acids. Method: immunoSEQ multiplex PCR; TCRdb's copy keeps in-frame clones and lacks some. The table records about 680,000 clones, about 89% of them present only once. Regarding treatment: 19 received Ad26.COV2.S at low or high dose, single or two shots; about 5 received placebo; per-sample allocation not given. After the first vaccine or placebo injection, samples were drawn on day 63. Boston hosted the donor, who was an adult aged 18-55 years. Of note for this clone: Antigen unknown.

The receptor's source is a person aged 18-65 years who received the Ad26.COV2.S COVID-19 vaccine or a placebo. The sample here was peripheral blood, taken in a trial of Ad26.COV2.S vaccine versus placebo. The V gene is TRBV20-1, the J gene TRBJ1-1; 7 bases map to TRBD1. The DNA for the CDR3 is TGCAGTGGGCAGGGGGAGACTGAAGCTTTCTTT. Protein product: CSGQGETEAFF.